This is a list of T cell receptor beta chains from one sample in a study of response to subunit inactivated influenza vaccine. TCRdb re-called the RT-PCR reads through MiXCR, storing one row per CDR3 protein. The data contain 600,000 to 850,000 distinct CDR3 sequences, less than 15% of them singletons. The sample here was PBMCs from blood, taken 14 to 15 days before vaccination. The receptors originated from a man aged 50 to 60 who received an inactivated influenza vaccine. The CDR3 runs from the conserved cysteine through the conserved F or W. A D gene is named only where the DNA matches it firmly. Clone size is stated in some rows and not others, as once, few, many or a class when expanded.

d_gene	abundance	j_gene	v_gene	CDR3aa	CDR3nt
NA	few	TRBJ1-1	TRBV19	CASSILQGAEAFF	TGTGCCAGTAGTATTTTACAGGGAGCTGAAGCTTTCTTT
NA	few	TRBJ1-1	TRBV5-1	CASSLGQLVNTEAFF	TGCGCCAGCAGCTTGGGCCAGCTGGTGAACACTGAAGCTTTCTTT
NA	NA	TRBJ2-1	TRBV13	CASSLGSRGDEQFF	TGTGCCAGCAGCTTAGGCTCCCGGGGAGATGAGCAGTTCTTC
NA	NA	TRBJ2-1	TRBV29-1	CSVLYREWNEQFF	TGCAGCGTTTTATACAGGGAGTGGAATGAGCAGTTCTTC
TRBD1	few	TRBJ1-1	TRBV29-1	CSVVPDRGGTEAFF	TGCAGCGTTGTACCAGACAGGGGGGGCACTGAAGCTTTCTTT
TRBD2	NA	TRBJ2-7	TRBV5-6	CASSSWGGGSSYEQYF	TGTGCCAGCAGCTCCTGGGGCGGGGGGAGCTCCTACGAGCAGTACTTC
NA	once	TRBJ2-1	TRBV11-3	CASSRAASAYNEQFF	TGTGCCAGCAGCCGGGCAGCTTCAGCCTACAATGAGCAGTTCTTC
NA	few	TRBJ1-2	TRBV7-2	CASSFDRQGGYTF	TGTGCCAGCAGTTTCGACAGGCAGGGTGGCTACACCTTC
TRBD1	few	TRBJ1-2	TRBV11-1	CASSLGVRRDRTFYGYTF	TGTGCCAGCAGCTTAGGGGTTCGGCGGGACAGAACCTTTTATGGCTACACCTTC
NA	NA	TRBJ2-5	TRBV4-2	CASSQALLLWGETQYF	TGTGCCAGCAGCCAAGCCCTGCTTCTCTGGGGGGAGACCCAGTACTTC
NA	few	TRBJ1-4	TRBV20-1	CSASRGLIGEKLFF	TGCAGTGCTAGCCGAGGACTAATAGGGGAAAAACTGTTTTTT
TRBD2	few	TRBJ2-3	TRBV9	CASSVVAGGPTDTQYF	TGTGCCAGCAGCGTAGTAGCGGGAGGGCCAACAGATACGCAGTATTTT
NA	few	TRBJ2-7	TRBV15	CATSRDLLGAVQYF	TGTGCCACCAGCAGAGATTTACTCGGCGCCGTGCAGTACTTC
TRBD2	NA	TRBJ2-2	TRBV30	CAWDLTGGRSGELFF	TGTGCCTGGGATTTAACGGGGGGGCGGTCCGGGGAGCTGTTTTTT
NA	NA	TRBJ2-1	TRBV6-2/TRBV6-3	CASSYSLRKNEQFF	TGTGCCAGCAGTTATTCCTTACGTAAAAATGAGCAGTTCTTC
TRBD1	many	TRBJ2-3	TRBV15	CATSRRTGADTQYF	TGTGCCACCAGCAGACGGACAGGGGCAGATACGCAGTATTTT
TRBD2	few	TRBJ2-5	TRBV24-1	CATSDLGAGVETQYF	TGTGCCACCAGTGATTTGGGAGCGGGAGTGGAGACCCAGTACTTC
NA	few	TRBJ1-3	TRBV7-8	CASRPLGGRNGNTIYF	TGTGCCAGCAGACCGTTGGGGGGCCGCAATGGAAACACCATATATTTT
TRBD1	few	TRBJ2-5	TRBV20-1	CRAVTGGQETQYF	TGCAGAGCAGTCACAGGGGGGCAAGAGACCCAGTACTTC
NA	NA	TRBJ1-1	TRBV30	CAWSVYPIRTEAFF	TGTGCCTGGAGTGTATACCCAATCCGGACTGAAGCTTTCTTT
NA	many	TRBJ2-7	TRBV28	CASKRDISYEQYF	TGTGCCAGTAAACGGGACATATCCTACGAGCAGTACTTC
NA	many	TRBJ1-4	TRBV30	CAWSGVTTNEKLFF	TGTGCCTGGAGTGGGGTGACAACTAATGAAAAACTGTTTTTT
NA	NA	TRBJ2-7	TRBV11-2	CASTPAWKYEQYF	TGTGCCAGCACCCCGGCCTGGAAATACGAGCAGTACTTC
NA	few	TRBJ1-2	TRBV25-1	CASSVGQHYGYTF	TGTGCCAGCAGTGTTGGACAGCACTATGGCTACACCTTC
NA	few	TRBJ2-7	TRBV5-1	CASSSRPSPYEQYF	TGCGCCAGCAGCTCCAGACCGAGCCCCTACGAGCAGTACTTC
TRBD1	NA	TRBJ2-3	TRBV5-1	CASSKRTGEVSTDTQYF	TGCGCCAGCAGTAAACGGACAGGCGAAGTTAGCACAGATACGCAGTATTTT
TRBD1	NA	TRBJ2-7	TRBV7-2	CASSPVAGGRYEQYF	TGTGCCAGCAGCCCAGTGGCAGGGGGCCGGTACGAGCAGTACTTC
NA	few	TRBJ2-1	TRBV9	CASSPQEREQFF	TGTGCCAGCAGCCCCCAAGAGCGGGAGCAGTTCTTC
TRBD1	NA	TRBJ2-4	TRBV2	CASSYQTGQDIQYF	TGTGCCAGCAGCTACCAGACTGGACAGGACATTCAGTACTTC
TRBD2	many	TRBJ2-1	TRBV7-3	CASSLAAGGGNEQFF	TGTGCCAGCAGCTTAGCCGCGGGAGGGGGCAATGAGCAGTTCTTC
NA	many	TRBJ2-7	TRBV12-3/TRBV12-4	CASSFGGLSYEQYF	TGTGCCAGCAGTTTCGGGGGACTCTCCTACGAGCAGTACTTC
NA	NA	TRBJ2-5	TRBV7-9	CASSPGSRGLPQETQYF	TGTGCCAGCAGCCCAGGATCGCGGGGGCTTCCCCAAGAGACCCAGTACTTC
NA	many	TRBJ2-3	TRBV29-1	CSVSAVSTDTQYF	TGCAGCGTGTCAGCAGTTAGCACAGATACGCAGTATTTT
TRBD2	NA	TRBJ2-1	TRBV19	CASSISGGGSSYNEQFF	TGTGCCAGTAGTATTAGTGGTGGCGGGAGCTCCTACAATGAGCAGTTCTTC
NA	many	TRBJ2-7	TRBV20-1	CSARALENYEQYF	TGCAGTGCTAGAGCACTAGAAAACTACGAGCAGTACTTC
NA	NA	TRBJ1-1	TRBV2	CASSNRGAFF	TGTGCCAGCAGTAATCGTGGGGCTTTCTTT
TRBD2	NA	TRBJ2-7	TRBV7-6	CASSLAPRTSGGAYEQYF	TGTGCCAGCAGCTTAGCTCCGCGGACTAGCGGGGGGGCATACGAGCAGTACTTC
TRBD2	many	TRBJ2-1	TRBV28	CASSIGLAGDWGNEQFF	TGTGCCAGCAGTATAGGACTAGCGGGAGACTGGGGTAATGAGCAGTTCTTC
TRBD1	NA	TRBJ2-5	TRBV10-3	CAIKQGAGETQYF	TGTGCCATCAAGCAGGGGGCGGGGGAGACCCAGTACTTC
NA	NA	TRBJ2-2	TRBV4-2	CASSQVGIGELFF	TGTGCCAGCAGCCAAGTCGGGATCGGGGAGCTGTTTTTT
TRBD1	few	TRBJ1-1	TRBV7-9	CASSVGQGLNTEAFF	TGTGCCAGCAGCGTGGGACAGGGCCTAAACACTGAAGCTTTCTTT
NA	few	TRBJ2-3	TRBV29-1	CSVVRGADTQYF	TGCAGCGTTGTGAGGGGAGCCGATACGCAGTATTTT
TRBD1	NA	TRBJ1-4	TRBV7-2	CASSMQGVPNEKLFF	TGTGCCAGCAGCATGCAGGGGGTCCCTAATGAAAAACTGTTTTTT
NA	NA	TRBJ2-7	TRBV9	CASSVGTYTYEQYF	TGTGCCAGCAGCGTAGGAACGTATACCTACGAGCAGTACTTC
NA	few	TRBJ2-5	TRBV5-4	CASSLEVSTGRSETQYF	TGTGCCAGCAGCTTGGAAGTTTCTACAGGGCGCTCGGAGACCCAGTACTTC
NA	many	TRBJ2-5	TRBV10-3	CAISEGLETQYF	TGTGCCATCAGTGAGGGATTGGAGACCCAGTACTTC